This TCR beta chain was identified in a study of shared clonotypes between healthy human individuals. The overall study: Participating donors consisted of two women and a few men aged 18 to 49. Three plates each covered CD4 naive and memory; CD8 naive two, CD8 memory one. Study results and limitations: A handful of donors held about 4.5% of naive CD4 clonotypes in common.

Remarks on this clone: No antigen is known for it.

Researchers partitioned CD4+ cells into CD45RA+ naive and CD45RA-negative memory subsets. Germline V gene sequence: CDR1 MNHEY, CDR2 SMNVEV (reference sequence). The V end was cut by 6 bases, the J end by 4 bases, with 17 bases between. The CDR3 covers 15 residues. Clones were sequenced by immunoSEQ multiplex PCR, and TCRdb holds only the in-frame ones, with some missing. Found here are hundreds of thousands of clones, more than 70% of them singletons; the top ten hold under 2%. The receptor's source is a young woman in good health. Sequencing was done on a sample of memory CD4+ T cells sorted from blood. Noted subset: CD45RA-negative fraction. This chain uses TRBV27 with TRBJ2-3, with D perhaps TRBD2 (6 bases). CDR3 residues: CASRTFIRESDTQYF. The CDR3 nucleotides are TGTGCCAGCAGAACCTTTATTCGGGAGTCAGATACGCAGTATTTT.